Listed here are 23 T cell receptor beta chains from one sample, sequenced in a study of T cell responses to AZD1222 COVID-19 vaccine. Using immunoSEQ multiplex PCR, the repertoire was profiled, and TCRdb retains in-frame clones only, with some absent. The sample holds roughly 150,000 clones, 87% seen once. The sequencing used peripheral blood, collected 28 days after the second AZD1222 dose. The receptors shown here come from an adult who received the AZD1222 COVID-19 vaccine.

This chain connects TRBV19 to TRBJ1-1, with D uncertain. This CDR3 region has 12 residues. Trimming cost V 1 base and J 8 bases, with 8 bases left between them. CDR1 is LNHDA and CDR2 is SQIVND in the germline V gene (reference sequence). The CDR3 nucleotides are TGTGCCAGTAGTATAGTGGGCGGGGAAGCTTTCTTT. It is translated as CASSIVGGEAFF. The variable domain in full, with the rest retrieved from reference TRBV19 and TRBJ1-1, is DGGITQSPKYLFRKEGQNVTLSCEQNLNHDAMYWYRQDPGQGLRLIYYSQIVNDFQKGDIAEGYSVSREKKESFPLTVTSAQKNPTAFYLCASSIVGGEAFFGQGTRLTVV.

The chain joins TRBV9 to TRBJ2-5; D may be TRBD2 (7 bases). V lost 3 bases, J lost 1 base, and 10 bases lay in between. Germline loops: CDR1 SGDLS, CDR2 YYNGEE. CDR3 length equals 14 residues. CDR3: CASSAGGPQETQYF. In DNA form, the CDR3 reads TGTGCCAGCAGCGCCGGGGGGCCCCAAGAGACCCAGTACTTC.

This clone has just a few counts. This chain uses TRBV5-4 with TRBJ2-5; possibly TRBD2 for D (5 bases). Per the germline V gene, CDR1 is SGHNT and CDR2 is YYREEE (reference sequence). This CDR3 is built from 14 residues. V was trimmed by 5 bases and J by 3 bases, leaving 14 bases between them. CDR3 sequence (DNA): TGTGCCAGCAGGGTCGCCGCGGGTGAAGAGACCCAGTACTTC. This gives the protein CASRVAAGEETQYF.

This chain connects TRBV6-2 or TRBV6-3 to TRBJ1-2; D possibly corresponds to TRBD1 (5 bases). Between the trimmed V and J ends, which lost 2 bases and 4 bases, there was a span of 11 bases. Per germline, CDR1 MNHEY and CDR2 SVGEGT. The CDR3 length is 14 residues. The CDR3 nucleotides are TGTGCCAGCAGTTACCGACAGCCCTCCTATGGCTACACCTTC. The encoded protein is CASSYRQPSYGYTF.

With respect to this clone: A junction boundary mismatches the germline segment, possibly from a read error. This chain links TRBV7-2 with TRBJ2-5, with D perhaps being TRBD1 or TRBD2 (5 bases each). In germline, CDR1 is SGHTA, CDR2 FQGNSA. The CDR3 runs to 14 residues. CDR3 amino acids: CASSLVIGGETQYF. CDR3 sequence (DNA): TGTGCCAGTAGCTTAGTAATTGGGGGAGAGACCCAGTACTTC.

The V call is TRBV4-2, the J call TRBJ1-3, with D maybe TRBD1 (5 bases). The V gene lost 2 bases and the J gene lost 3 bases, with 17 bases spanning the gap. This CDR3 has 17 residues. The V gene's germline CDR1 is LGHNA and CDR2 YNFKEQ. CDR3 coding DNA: TGTGCCAGCAGCCAAAACGTTGGGGGGTTTAATGGAAACACCATATATTTT. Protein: CASSQNVGGFNGNTIYF.

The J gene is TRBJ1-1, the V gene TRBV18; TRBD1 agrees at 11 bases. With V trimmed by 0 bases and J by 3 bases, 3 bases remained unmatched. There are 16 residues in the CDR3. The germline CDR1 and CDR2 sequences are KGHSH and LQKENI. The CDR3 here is CASSPPKGQGDTEAFF. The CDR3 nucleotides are TGTGCCAGCTCACCACCGAAGGGACAGGGGGACACTGAAGCTTTCTTT. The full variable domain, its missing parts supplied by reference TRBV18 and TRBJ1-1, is NAGVMQNPRHLVRRRGQEARLRCSPMKGHSHVYWYRQLPEEGLKFMVYLQKENIIDESGMPKERFSAEFPKEGPSILRIQQVVRGDSAAYFCASSPPKGQGDTEAFFGQGTRLTVV.

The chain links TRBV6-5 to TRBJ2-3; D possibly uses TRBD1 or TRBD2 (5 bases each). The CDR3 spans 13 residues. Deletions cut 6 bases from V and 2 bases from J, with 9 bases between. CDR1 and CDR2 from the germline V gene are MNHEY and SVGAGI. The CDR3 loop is CASRGTLTDTQYF. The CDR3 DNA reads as TGTGCCAGCAGAGGGACCCTCACAGATACGCAGTATTTT.

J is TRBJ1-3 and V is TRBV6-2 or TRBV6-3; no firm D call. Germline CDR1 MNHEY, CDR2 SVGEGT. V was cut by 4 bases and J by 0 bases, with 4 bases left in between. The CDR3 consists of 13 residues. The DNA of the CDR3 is TGTGCCAGCAGTTGGCTCTCTGGAAACACCATATATTTT. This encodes CASSWLSGNTIYF.

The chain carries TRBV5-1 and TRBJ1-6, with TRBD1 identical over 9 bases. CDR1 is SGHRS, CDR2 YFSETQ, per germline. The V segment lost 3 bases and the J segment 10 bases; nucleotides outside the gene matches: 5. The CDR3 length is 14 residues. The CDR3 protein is CASSWDRVHSPLHF. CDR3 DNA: TGCGCCAGCAGCTGGGACAGGGTACACTCACCCCTCCACTTT.

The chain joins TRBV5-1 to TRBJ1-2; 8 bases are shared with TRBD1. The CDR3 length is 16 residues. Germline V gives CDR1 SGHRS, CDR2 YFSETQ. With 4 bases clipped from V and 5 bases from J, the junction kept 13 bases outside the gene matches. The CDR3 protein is CASSPTTGAVGYGYTF. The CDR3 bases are TGCGCCAGCAGCCCAACGACAGGGGCCGTCGGGTATGGCTACACCTTC.

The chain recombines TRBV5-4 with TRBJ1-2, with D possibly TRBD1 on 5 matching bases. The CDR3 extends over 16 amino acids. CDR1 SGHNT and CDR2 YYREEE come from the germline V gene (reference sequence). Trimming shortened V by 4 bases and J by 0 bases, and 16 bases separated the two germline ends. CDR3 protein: CASSLSPGGTNYGYTF. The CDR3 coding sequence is TGTGCCAGCAGCCTATCCCCCGGGGGGACTAACTATGGCTACACCTTC.

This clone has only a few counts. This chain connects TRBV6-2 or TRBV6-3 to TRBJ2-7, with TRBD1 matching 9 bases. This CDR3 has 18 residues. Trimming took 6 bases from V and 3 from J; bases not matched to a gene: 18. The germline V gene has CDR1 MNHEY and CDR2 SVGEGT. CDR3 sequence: CASSWVPGQGGLFYEQYF. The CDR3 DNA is TGTGCCAGCAGCTGGGTACCGGGACAGGGAGGGTTGTTCTACGAGCAGTACTTC.

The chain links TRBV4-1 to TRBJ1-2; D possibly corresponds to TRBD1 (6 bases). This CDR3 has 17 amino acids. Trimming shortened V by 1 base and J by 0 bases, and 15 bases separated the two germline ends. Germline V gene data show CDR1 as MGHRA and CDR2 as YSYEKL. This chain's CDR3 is CASSQGTALPTNYGYTF. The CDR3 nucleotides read TGCGCCAGCAGCCAAGGGACAGCCTTACCCACTAACTATGGCTACACCTTC.

CDR3 sequence: CASSMDANTEAFF. Written as DNA, the CDR3 is TGTGCCAGCAGTATGGACGCGAACACTGAAGCTTTCTTT. The chain is built from TRBV12-3 or TRBV12-4 and TRBJ1-1; no clear D gene. V dropped 5 bases and J dropped 1 base, with 8 bases sitting between them. CDR3 length equals 13 residues.

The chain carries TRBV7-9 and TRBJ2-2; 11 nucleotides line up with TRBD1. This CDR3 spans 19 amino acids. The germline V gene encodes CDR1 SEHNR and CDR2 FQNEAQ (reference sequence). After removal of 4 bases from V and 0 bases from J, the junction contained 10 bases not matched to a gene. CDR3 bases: TGTGCCAGCAGCTCCTTGGGACAGGGGGTTAGATCGAACACCGGGGAGCTGTTTTTT. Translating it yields CASSSLGQGVRSNTGELFF.

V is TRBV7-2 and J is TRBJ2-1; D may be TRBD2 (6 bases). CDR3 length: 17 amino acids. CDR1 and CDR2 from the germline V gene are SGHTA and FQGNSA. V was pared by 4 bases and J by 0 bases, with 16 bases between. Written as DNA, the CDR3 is TGTGCCAGCAGCTCCCTTGCGGGAACTTACTCCTACAATGAGCAGTTCTTC. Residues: CASSSLAGTYSYNEQFF. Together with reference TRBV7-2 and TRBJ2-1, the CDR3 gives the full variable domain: GAGVSQSPSNKVTEKGKDVELRCDPISGHTALYWYRQSLGQGLEFLIYFQGNSAPDKSGLPSDRFSAERTGGSVSTLTIQRTQQEDSAVYLCASSSLAGTYSYNEQFFGPGTRLTVL.

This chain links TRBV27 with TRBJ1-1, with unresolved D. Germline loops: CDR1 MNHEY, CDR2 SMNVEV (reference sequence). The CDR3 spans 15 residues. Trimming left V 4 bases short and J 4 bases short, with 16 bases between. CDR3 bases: TGTGCCAGCAGTTACGAACCGGGCGGTGGCACTGAAGCTTTCTTT. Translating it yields CASSYEPGGGTEAFF.

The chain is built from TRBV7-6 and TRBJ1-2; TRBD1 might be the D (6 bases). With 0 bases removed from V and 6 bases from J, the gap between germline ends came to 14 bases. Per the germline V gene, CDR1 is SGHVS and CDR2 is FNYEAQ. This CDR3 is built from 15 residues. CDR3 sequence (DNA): TGTGCCAGCAGCTTAGCCCTCGGGGGGGCGGATGGCTACACCTTC. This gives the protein CASSLALGGADGYTF. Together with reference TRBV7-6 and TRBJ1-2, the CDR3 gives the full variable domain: GAGVSQSPRYKVTKRGQDVALRCDPISGHVSLYWYRQALGQGPEFLTYFNYEAQQDKSGLPNDRFSAERPEGSISTLTIQRTEQRDSAMYRCASSLALGGADGYTFGSGTRLTVV.

CDR3 nucleotide sequence: TGTGCCAGCAGAGTGTTAGGGTATGGGGCCAACGTCCTGACTTTC. It codes for CASRVLGYGANVLTF. The J gene is TRBJ2-6, the V gene TRBV6-5; no reliable D call. The CDR3 loop spans 15 amino acids. Trimming removed 6 bases from V and 3 bases from J, with 12 bases in between. CDR1 MNHEY and CDR2 SVGAGI come from the germline V gene.

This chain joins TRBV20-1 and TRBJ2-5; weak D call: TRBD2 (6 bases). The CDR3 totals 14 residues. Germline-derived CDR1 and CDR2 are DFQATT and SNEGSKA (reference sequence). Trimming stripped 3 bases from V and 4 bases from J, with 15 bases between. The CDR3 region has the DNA TGCAGTGCTAGTGTACCCGCGGGGCTAGAGACCCAGTACTTC. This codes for CSASVPAGLETQYF.

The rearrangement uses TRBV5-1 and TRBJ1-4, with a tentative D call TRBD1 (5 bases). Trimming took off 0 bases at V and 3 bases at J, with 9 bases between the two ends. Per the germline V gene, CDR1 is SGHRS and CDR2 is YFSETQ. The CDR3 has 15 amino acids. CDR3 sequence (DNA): TGCGCCAGCAGCTTGGGAGGGGCGGCTAATGAAAAACTGTTTTTT. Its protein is CASSLGGAANEKLFF.

The CDR3 here is CSLQEAYEQYF. For the CDR3, the DNA is TGCAGCCTACAGGAGGCCTACGAGCAGTACTTC. The chain joins TRBV20-1 to TRBJ2-7; D may be TRBD1 or TRBD2 (5 bases each). CDR1 DFQATT and CDR2 SNEGSKA come from the germline V gene (reference sequence). This CDR3 comprises 11 residues.